The 6 T cell receptor beta chains presented below share a single source sample, sequenced in a study of T-cell memory formation after mild COVID-19. Via MiXCR, TCRdb re-called the 5' RACE reads, giving one row per CDR3 protein. The data contain hundreds of thousands of distinct CDR3 sequences, around 20% of them singletons. Sequencing was performed on PBMCs or a T cell subset sorted from them (not recorded which). The receptors were gathered from an adult woman who had mild COVID-19 (a few samples of this study predate the infection). Cell type and time point are not known.

This clonotype was observed a handful of times. The chain is built from TRBV12-3 or TRBV12-4 and TRBJ1-3, with D possibly being TRBD1 (5 bases). This CDR3 spans 15 amino acids. With 7 bases removed from V and 0 bases from J, the gap between germline ends came to 13 bases. Here the CDR3 reads CASKQVPPSGNTIYF. CDR3 DNA sequence: TGTGCCAGCAAACAGGTTCCCCCCTCTGGAAACACCATATATTTT.

In its sample, this clonotype was seen a few times. The chain employs TRBV24-1 and TRBJ1-2; D is undetermined. Germline V gene sequence: CDR1 KGHDR, CDR2 SFDVKD. Trimming pared 1 base from V and 2 bases from J, leaving 7 bases between. This CDR3 is built from 14 residues. CDR3 in amino acids: CATSDFLQNYGYTF. Written as DNA, the CDR3 is TGTGCCACCAGTGATTTTCTGCAGAACTATGGCTACACCTTC.

The chain is built from TRBV7-9 and TRBJ1-1; tentatively, D is TRBD1 (6 bases). CDR3 length: 14 amino acids. Between the trimmed V and J ends, which lost 5 bases and 5 bases, there was a span of 15 bases. CDR1 is SEHNR and CDR2 is FQNEAQ in the germline V gene (reference sequence). Written as DNA, the CDR3 is TGTGCCAGCAGCGCCCGGGCCACAGGGACTGAAGCTTTCTTT. This sequence encodes CASSARATGTEAFF.

This rearrangement joins TRBV6-5 to TRBJ1-4; 10 bases match TRBD1. The CDR3 has 14 residues. Germline trimming cut 7 bases from V and 8 bases from J; bases unmatched to any gene: 7. Per the germline V gene, CDR1 is MNHEY and CDR2 is SVGAGI. As DNA, the CDR3 is TGTGCCAGCACCTCGGGACAGGGGACGGAAAAACTGTTTTTT. This translates into CASTSGQGTEKLFF.

The gene calls are TRBV5-1 and TRBJ2-5; no definite D call. V was trimmed by 1 base and J by 3 bases, leaving 7 bases between them. The CDR3 has 13 amino acids. Germline V gene lookup returns CDR1 SGHRS and CDR2 YFSETQ. CDR3 coding DNA: TGCGCCAGCAGCTTGATCGTGAAAGAGACCCAGTACTTC. It translates to CASSLIVKETQYF.

J is TRBJ1-4 and V is TRBV5-6, with a possible D match to TRBD1 (6 bases). CDR1 is SGHDT, CDR2 YYEEEE, per germline. The CDR3 contains 15 residues. Trimming left V 1 base short and J 8 bases short, with 15 bases between. The CDR3 region has the DNA TGTGCCAGCAGCTTGTACAGGGTAACGTGGGAAAAACTGTTTTTT. Translating gives CASSLYRVTWEKLFF.